This paragraph reports one T cell receptor (beta chain). This sample stems from a study of blood T cell repertoires in COVID-19. Cohorts were determined from participant-reported clinical history. Up to 2 weeks before entering the study, exposed participants had met a COVID-19 case. Libraries were prepared by immunoSEQ multiplex PCR; TCRdb keeps only in-frame clonotypes and omits some of them. The data hold around 320,000 clones, with just under 90% observed a single time. Germline V gene data show CDR1 as SGHKS and CDR2 as YYEKEE (reference sequence). The CDR3 consists of 14 residues. Trimming left V 0 bases short and J 3 bases short, with 10 bases between.

The specimen sequenced was PBMCs or T cells enriched from blood (not recorded which). The chain carries TRBV5-5 and TRBJ2-7; D not resolved. This TCR was sampled from a woman between 45 and 65 years old who had been exposed to COVID-19. The CDR3 sequence is CASSLETAGYEQYF. In nucleotides, the CDR3 is TGTGCCAGCAGCTTGGAGACGGCAGGCTACGAGCAGTACTTC.